The rows below give T cell receptor beta chains drawn from one sample of a study of blood T cell repertoires in COVID-19. Some clones are missing from TCRdb's copy, which holds only in-frame ones; the method was immunoSEQ multiplex PCR. The top ten clones hold 1.5% to 1.7% of a sample with 170,000 or so clones, 83% of them seen once. The sequencing sample was made of peripheral blood. All receptors derive from a human donor in a cohort sampled during active COVID-19. The CDR3 runs from the conserved cysteine through the conserved F or W. D genes are given only for firm matches. Clone size is stated in some rows and not others, as once, few, many or a class when expanded.

d_call clone_size j_call v_call cdr3_aa cdr3_nt
TRBD1 NA TRBJ1-2 TRBV6-5 CASRTGSEWGYTF TGTGCCAGCCGGACAGGGTCTGAGTGGGGCTACACCTTC
NA NA TRBJ2-7 TRBV7-2 CASSLGQVNYEQYF TGTGCCAGCAGCTTAGGACAGGTGAACTACGAGCAGTACTTC
TRBD1 few TRBJ1-3 TRBV19 CATGDRYASGNTIYF TGTGCCACGGGGGACAGATATGCCTCTGGAAACACCATATATTTT
TRBD2 few TRBJ2-5 TRBV5-4 CASSLKSGGNQETQYF TGTGCCAGCAGCTTGAAGAGCGGGGGGAATCAAGAGACCCAGTACTTC
TRBD2 NA TRBJ2-6 TRBV7-9 CAPGGTGANVLTF TGTGCGCCGGGGGGAACTGGGGCCAACGTCCTGACTTTC
NA NA TRBJ1-4 TRBV28 CASSLSSTNEKLFF TGTGCCAGCAGTTTGAGTTCAACTAATGAAAAACTGTTTTTT
NA NA TRBJ1-2 TRBV27 CASSYDYPARGGNYGYTF TGTGCCAGCAGTTATGACTACCCCGCCCGGGGAGGTAACTATGGCTACACCTTC
NA NA TRBJ2-7 TRBV10-3 CAIGESSYEQYF TGTGCCATCGGAGAGAGCTCCTACGAGCAGTACTTC
TRBD1 NA TRBJ1-3 TRBV6-5 CASSSGTAGSGNTIYF TGTGCCAGCAGTTCCGGGACAGCCGGTTCTGGAAACACCATATATTTT
TRBD2 NA TRBJ2-3 TRBV7-3 CASSLRPSGGTDTQYF TGTGCCAGCAGCTTACGCCCTAGCGGGGGCACAGATACGCAGTATTTT
TRBD1 once TRBJ1-2 TRBV19 CASSPRTGGRYGYTF TGTGCCAGTAGTCCTCGGACAGGGGGACGGTATGGCTACACCTTC
TRBD1 NA TRBJ1-2 TRBV7-2 CASSDGQGRFYTF TGTGCCAGCAGCGATGGACAGGGAAGGTTCTACACCTTC
NA NA TRBJ1-5 TRBV15 CATSREDERQSSPQHF TGTGCCACCAGCAGAGAGGATGAGAGACAGTCCTCGCCCCAGCATTTT
TRBD1 NA TRBJ1-2 TRBV2 CASRGTGGRDGYTF TGTGCCAGCAGAGGGACAGGGGGCAGGGATGGCTACACCTTC
NA NA TRBJ1-5 TRBV6-2/TRBV6-3 CASSLEAGGNQPQHF TGTGCCAGCAGTTTGGAGGCTGGGGGCAATCAGCCCCAGCATTTT
NA NA TRBJ2-6 TRBV7-9 CASSLRGTRPSGANVLTF TGTGCCAGCAGCCTAAGAGGGACTCGCCCCTCTGGGGCCAACGTCCTGACTTTC
NA NA TRBJ1-2 TRBV29-1 CSVGDGLGYTF TGCAGCGTTGGCGACGGACTCGGCTACACCTTC
TRBD1 NA TRBJ2-7 TRBV3-1/TRBV3-2 CASSQATGQGTHEQYF TGTGCCAGCAGCCAAGCTACCGGACAGGGGACCCACGAGCAGTACTTC
NA NA TRBJ1-2 TRBV7-2 CASSLQGPGYTF TGTGCCAGCAGCTTACAGGGGCCCGGCTACACCTTC
NA few TRBJ1-3 TRBV10-3 CAISEWDTGNTIYF TGTGCCATCAGTGAATGGGACACAGGAAACACCATATATTTT